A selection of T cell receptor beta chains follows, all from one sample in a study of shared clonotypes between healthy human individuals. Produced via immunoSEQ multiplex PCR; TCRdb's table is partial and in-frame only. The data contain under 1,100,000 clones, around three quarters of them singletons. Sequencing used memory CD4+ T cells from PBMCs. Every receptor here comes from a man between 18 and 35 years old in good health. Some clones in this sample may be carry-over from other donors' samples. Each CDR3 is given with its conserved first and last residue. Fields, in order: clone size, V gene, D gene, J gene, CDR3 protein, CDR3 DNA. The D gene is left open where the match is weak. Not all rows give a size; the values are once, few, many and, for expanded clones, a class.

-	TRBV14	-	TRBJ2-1	CASSQDLVPYNEQFF	TGTGCCAGCAGCCAAGACCTAGTTCCCTACAATGAGCAGTTCTTC
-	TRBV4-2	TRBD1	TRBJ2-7	CASSSSDRGSRYEQYF	TGTGCCAGCAGCTCCTCGGACAGGGGGAGTCGATACGAGCAGTACTTC
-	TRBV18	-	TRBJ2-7	CASSQGLGYEQYF	TGTGCCAGCTCACAGGGTCTGGGCTACGAGCAGTACTTC
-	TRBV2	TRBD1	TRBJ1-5	CTSTGQDGGNQPQHF	TGTACCAGCACCGGACAGGATGGGGGCAATCAGCCCCAGCATTTT
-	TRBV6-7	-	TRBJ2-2	CASSYSFLGSERYTGELFF	TGTGCCAGCAGTTACTCGTTCCTCGGGAGCGAGCGGTACACCGGGGAGCTGTTTTTT
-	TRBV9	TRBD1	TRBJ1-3	CASSTDPQGSGNTIYF	TGTGCCAGCAGCACCGACCCACAGGGGTCTGGAAACACCATATATTTT
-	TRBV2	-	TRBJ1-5	CASSENPAWVGQPQHF	TGTGCCAGCAGTGAAAACCCGGCGTGGGTAGGGCAGCCCCAGCATTTT
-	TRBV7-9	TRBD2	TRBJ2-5	CASSPPTAGGWETQYF	TGTGCCAGCAGCCCGCCGACGGCGGGAGGGTGGGAGACCCAGTACTTC
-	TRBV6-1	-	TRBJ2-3	CASGPAGDTQYF	TGTGCCAGCGGACCAGCGGGAGATACGCAGTATTTT
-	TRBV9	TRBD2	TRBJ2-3	CASSFRTSGRTDTQYF	TGTGCCAGCAGCTTCCGGACTAGCGGGAGGACAGATACGCAGTATTTT
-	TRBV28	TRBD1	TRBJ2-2	CASSGQGRGAGELFF	TGTGCCAGCAGCGGACAGGGGCGGGGTGCCGGGGAGCTGTTTTTT
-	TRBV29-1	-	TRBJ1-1	CSVEVTENTEAFF	TGCAGCGTTGAGGTTACAGAGAACACTGAAGCTTTCTTT
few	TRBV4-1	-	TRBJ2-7	CASSRLSTADEQYF	TGCGCCAGCAGCCGACTGTCAACCGCGGACGAGCAGTACTTC
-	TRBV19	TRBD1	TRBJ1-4	CASSIPGGLRKLFF	TGTGCCAGTAGTATCCCAGGGGGGTTGAGAAAACTGTTTTTT
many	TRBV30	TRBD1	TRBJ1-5	CAWSFRTGGRNQPQHF	TGTGCCTGGAGTTTCAGGACAGGGGGACGCAATCAGCCCCAGCATTTT